This T cell receptor (beta chain) stems from a study of shared clonotypes between healthy human individuals. Points from the study as a whole: Shared across several donors were roughly 5% of the naive CD4 clonotypes.

A remark on this clone: Its antigen is undetermined.

Sorted-subset replicate PCRs used 200 ng of genomic DNA. This amount corresponded to approximately 30,000 T cell genomes. As handled by the study authors: Junction-only sequences produced by ImmunoSEQ had no quality scores, so filtering differed. Repertoires were generated with immunoSEQ multiplex PCR, while TCRdb's copy carries only in-frame clones and drops some. Clonal size and the V and J genes are those of that table, whereas D and trimming came from the DNA. The table records approximately 2,000,000 clones, about 94% of them present only once. V was trimmed by 4 bases and J by 8 bases, leaving 12 bases between them. The CDR3 covers 12 residues. The germline gives CDR1 SGDLS, CDR2 YYNGEE. The naive CD8 subset, CD45RO-negative cells positively selected for CCR7, excluded terminally differentiated effector memory CD45RA+ cells.

The rearrangement joins TRBV9 to TRBJ1-2; a possible D gene is TRBD1 (5 bases). The receptor comes from a man younger than 30 in good health. Some clones in this sample may be carry-over from other donors' samples. Sequencing was performed on naive CD8+ T cells from PBMCs. The CDR3 spells CASSTGASGYTF. CDR3 DNA: TGTGCCAGCAGCACAGGTGCGAGCGGCTACACCTTC.